This TCR beta chain was obtained from a study of chemoradiotherapy in HPV16-positive cancers. Study information: Two HPV16-positive patients' cells yielded candidate HPV-specific clones and common motifs.

Measured with immunoSEQ multiplex PCR; TCRdb has only the in-frame clones, and not every one. The table shows roughly 13,000 clones, with just under 70% occurring only once. Sample acquisition took place from a patient who underwent chemoradiotherapy. This clonotype originated in a human donor with HPV-associated anogenital cancer.

The CDR3 sequence is CASSFVGFGNQPQHF. The CDR3 DNA follows: TGTGCCAGCAGTTTCGTAGGGTTTGGCAATCAGCCCCAGCATTTT. The chain joins TRBV27 to TRBJ1-5; no firm D call. Trimming cost V 3 bases and J 2 bases, with 11 bases left between them. The CDR3 is 15 amino acids. CDR1 and CDR2 (germline): MNHEY, SMNVEV (reference sequence).